This TCR beta chain originates from a study of T cells expressing NK-cell markers. Study background: Seven donors tested HCMV-seropositive and one tested seronegative among the eight sequenced. Whole-study results and caveats: The dominant NKG2C+ clonotypes represented roughly 1.0-7.5% of CD8+ T cells in about six donors.

This CDR3 is 17 amino acids long. Germline loops: CDR1 ENHRY, CDR2 SYGVKD. Regarding this clonotype: Its specificity is not known.

TCRdb reprocessed the 5' RACE reads; each CDR3 protein has one entry and no DNA is given. The sample totals hundreds of thousands of distinct CDR3 sequences. What was sequenced was blood T cells: a sorted CD56 or NKG2C T cell subset, CD4+ or CD8+ T cells, or bulk PBMC T cells (not recorded which). The TCR comes from a woman aged 18-70 years in good health. The chain combines TRBV10-3 with TRBJ1-3. The CDR3 spells CAILHLLGDGGRNTIYF.